This T cell receptor (beta chain) appears in the sequencing data of a study of T-cell reconstitution after alpha-beta-depleted transplantation in children (dated by TCRdb to between 2015 and 2016). Regarding the complete study: The study quantitatively tracked T-cell immune reconstitution after TCRalphabeta/CD19-depleted allogeneic hematopoietic cell transplantation in children using TCR repertoire profiling.

From its cysteine to its phenylalanine, the CDR3 spans 14 amino acids. The kept DNA is CDR3 alone, 42 bases in frame from the first base. The V end gives up 4 bases and the J end 7 bases, leaving 6 bases in the junction not matched to a gene. From the germline V gene, CDR1 is SGHTA and CDR2 is FQGNSA. Library prep was done by PCR. Sequenced on an Illumina HiSeq 2500. Molecular barcoding was employed in the preparation of TCR libraries, with unique molecular identifiers being used to normalize TCRbeta repertoire quantification. TCRdb redid the processing of the public reads, applying fastp at Q25 and MiXCR, and retained in-frame beta chains. Rows with a matching CDR3 protein are joined into one entry that keeps the most common DNA and genes. This sample is represented by about 500,000 distinct CDR3 sequences; 30% to 35% of them were singletons. Clones ranked in the top ten supply under 3% of the sample.

On this clonotype: The antigen it recognizes is unknown. One base away there is no much larger clone; base qualities are not given.

The clonotype comes from a human donor who donated a stem cell graft to a child with aplastic anemia. This material consisted of PBMCs from the stem cell graft donor, taken from the stem cell graft. The V gene is TRBV7-2 and the J gene is TRBJ1-4, and 7 junction bases match TRBD1. The bases are TGTGCCAGCAGCTCGAACAGGGGTGGTGAAAAACTGTTTTTT. Translated, it reads CASSSNRGGEKLFF. Extended through the reference TRBV7-2 and TRBJ1-4 proteins, this CDR3 yields the full variable domain: GAGVSQSPSNKVTEKGKDVELRCDPISGHTALYWYRQSLGQGLEFLIYFQGNSAPDKSGLPSDRFSAERTGGSVSTLTIQRTQQEDSAVYLCASSSNRGGEKLFFGSGTQLSVL.